These T cell receptor beta chains were read from a single sample in a study of OX40 agonist ivuxolimab in advanced cancers. Sequenced by immunoSEQ multiplex PCR; TCRdb stores in-frame clones only, minus some. Altogether approximately 76,000 clones are present, around 90% being singletons, with the ten largest covering 0.8% to 0.9%. Here the sequenced sample was CD4+ or CD8+ T cells sorted from blood, taken in a trial of the OX40 agonist ivuxolimab. The receptors derive from an adult with an advanced solid tumor such as melanoma, head and neck, liver or kidney cancer. Each CDR3 is given with its conserved first and last residue. The order of the fields is clone size, J gene, V gene, D gene, CDR3 protein, CDR3 DNA. A D gene is named only where the DNA matches it firmly. The size of a clone is reported for some rows only, either as once, few or many, or as a class for expanded clones.

clone size: NA
J gene: TRBJ2-7
V gene: TRBV7-2
D gene: NA
CDR3 protein: CASSPTSTYEQYF
CDR3 DNA: TGTGCCAGCAGCCCGACTAGTACCTACGAGCAGTACTTC

clone size: NA
J gene: TRBJ2-1
V gene: TRBV10-3
D gene: TRBD2
CDR3 protein: CAISEFAGGEEQFF
CDR3 DNA: TGTGCCATCAGTGAGTTCGCGGGGGGAGAAGAGCAGTTCTTC

clone size: NA
J gene: TRBJ2-5
V gene: TRBV7-2
D gene: NA
CDR3 protein: CASSPGDRRWETQYF
CDR3 DNA: TGTGCCAGCAGCCCGGGAGACAGGCGTTGGGAGACCCAGTACTTC

clone size: NA
J gene: TRBJ2-7
V gene: TRBV6-5
D gene: NA
CDR3 protein: CASSYSGAYRAYEQYF
CDR3 DNA: TGTGCCAGCAGTTACTCGGGTGCGTACAGGGCCTACGAGCAGTACTTC

clone size: NA
J gene: TRBJ2-1
V gene: TRBV5-5
D gene: NA
CDR3 protein: CASSLRGLTYNEQFF
CDR3 DNA: TGTGCCAGCAGCTTGCGGGGGCTTACCTACAATGAGCAGTTCTTC

clone size: few
J gene: TRBJ2-4
V gene: TRBV30
D gene: TRBD2
CDR3 protein: CAWRDSTSGGAKNIQYF
CDR3 DNA: TGTGCCTGGAGGGATTCCACTAGCGGGGGAGCCAAAAACATTCAGTACTTC

clone size: NA
J gene: TRBJ1-6
V gene: TRBV18
D gene: NA
CDR3 protein: CASSPYREANSPLHF
CDR3 DNA: TGTGCCAGCTCACCCTACAGGGAAGCCAATTCACCCCTCCACTTT

clone size: NA
J gene: TRBJ2-5
V gene: TRBV7-9
D gene: NA
CDR3 protein: CASSQDSRYQETQYF
CDR3 DNA: TGTGCCAGCAGCCAAGACAGTCGATACCAAGAGACCCAGTACTTC

clone size: NA
J gene: TRBJ2-5
V gene: TRBV14
D gene: TRBD2
CDR3 protein: CASSPWTSSYQETQYF
CDR3 DNA: TGTGCCAGCAGCCCCTGGACTAGCTCGTACCAAGAGACCCAGTACTTC

clone size: NA
J gene: TRBJ2-5
V gene: TRBV7-6
D gene: NA
CDR3 protein: CASSLRSSSETQYF
CDR3 DNA: TGTGCCAGCAGCTTACGGTCTAGTTCAGAGACCCAGTACTTC

clone size: once
J gene: TRBJ2-3
V gene: TRBV12-5
D gene: NA
CDR3 protein: CASGWGRRGQGDTQYF
CDR3 DNA: TGTGCTAGTGGTTGGGGTAGGCGGGGGCAGGGGGATACGCAGTATTTT

clone size: NA
J gene: TRBJ2-1
V gene: TRBV7-9
D gene: NA
CDR3 protein: CASSPWDMATINEQFF
CDR3 DNA: TGTGCCAGCAGCCCGTGGGACATGGCTACAATTAATGAGCAGTTCTTC

clone size: NA
J gene: TRBJ2-2
V gene: TRBV9
D gene: NA
CDR3 protein: CASEAGRSGGELFF
CDR3 DNA: TGTGCCAGCGAGGCGGGAAGGAGCGGCGGGGAGCTGTTTTTT

clone size: NA
J gene: TRBJ1-2
V gene: TRBV5-6
D gene: NA
CDR3 protein: CASSSGARGYTF
CDR3 DNA: TGTGCCAGCAGCTCGGGGGCGCGGGGCTACACCTTC

clone size: few
J gene: TRBJ1-6
V gene: TRBV2
D gene: NA
CDR3 protein: CASSGESYNSPLHF
CDR3 DNA: TGTGCCAGCAGTGGGGAGTCCTATAATTCACCCCTCCACTTT

clone size: NA
J gene: TRBJ1-6
V gene: TRBV7-3
D gene: NA
CDR3 protein: CASSLQSSYNSPLHF
CDR3 DNA: TGTGCCAGCAGCTTACAGAGCTCCTATAATTCACCCCTCCACTTT

clone size: NA
J gene: TRBJ1-5
V gene: TRBV28
D gene: NA
CDR3 protein: CASRGGIRQRGDQPQHF
CDR3 DNA: TGTGCCAGCCGGGGGGGAATAAGGCAGCGGGGAGATCAGCCCCAGCATTTT

clone size: NA
J gene: TRBJ2-5
V gene: TRBV11-2
D gene: TRBD2
CDR3 protein: CASSLLSGGGETQYF
CDR3 DNA: TGTGCCAGCAGCTTACTTAGCGGGGGGGGCGAGACCCAGTACTTC

clone size: NA
J gene: TRBJ1-6
V gene: TRBV6-5
D gene: NA
CDR3 protein: CASSWGGRPLQSLHF
CDR3 DNA: TGTGCCAGCAGTTGGGGAGGGCGGCCCCTTCAGTCCCTCCACTTT

clone size: once
J gene: TRBJ1-5
V gene: TRBV18
D gene: NA
CDR3 protein: CASSPSWGLQPQHF
CDR3 DNA: TGTGCCAGCTCACCAAGTTGGGGTTTACAGCCCCAGCATTTT

clone size: NA
J gene: TRBJ1-1
V gene: TRBV23-1
D gene: NA
CDR3 protein: CATAQGLAFF
CDR3 DNA: TGCGCCACAGCACAGGGTTTAGCTTTCTTT

clone size: once
J gene: TRBJ1-6
V gene: TRBV30
D gene: NA
CDR3 protein: CAWDILGNSPLHF
CDR3 DNA: TGTGCCTGGGATATATTGGGGAATTCACCCCTCCACTTT

clone size: NA
J gene: TRBJ2-5
V gene: TRBV7-8
D gene: TRBD1
CDR3 protein: CASSWTGTGETQYF
CDR3 DNA: TGTGCCAGCAGCTGGACAGGGACCGGGGAGACCCAGTACTTC

clone size: NA
J gene: TRBJ2-3
V gene: TRBV19
D gene: NA
CDR3 protein: CASSIALADTQYF
CDR3 DNA: TGTGCCAGTAGTATAGCCTTAGCAGATACGCAGTATTTT

clone size: NA
J gene: TRBJ2-2
V gene: TRBV4-2
D gene: TRBD2
CDR3 protein: CASSTLWTSGDTGELFF
CDR3 DNA: TGTGCCAGCAGCACGCTTTGGACTAGCGGGGACACCGGGGAGCTGTTTTTT